This T cell receptor beta chain appears in the sequencing data of a study of Graves' ophthalmopathy and Graves' hyperthyroidism. PBMCs stemmed from approximately 10 ml of fresh peripheral blood. Germline loops: CDR1 LNHDA, CDR2 SQIVND (reference sequence). CDR3 length equals 15 residues. Trimming removed 5 bases at V and 3 bases at J, with 14 bases between. Amplifying from RNA transcripts, the study obtained TCR beta CDR3 regions. RT-PCR with HTBI primers came first, then second-round multiplex PCR. A single record per CDR3 protein comes from TCRdb applying MiXCR to the multiplex PCR reads. The sample holds around 670,000 distinct CDR3 sequences, around 40% seen once.

This receptor was taken from an adult man with Graves' ophthalmopathy. This sequence joins TRBV19 and TRBJ1-5, with a tentative D call TRBD1 (6 bases). Sequenced: peripheral blood. The CDR3 protein is CASSAQQGVNQPQHF. Written as DNA, the CDR3 is TGTGCCAGTAGTGCCCAACAGGGTGTCAATCAGCCCCAGCATTTT.